The sequence of this TCR beta chain was determined in a study of metastatic and nonmetastatic thyroid tumors. Under the authors' procedure: In papillary thyroid cancer, a distant-metastasis classifier was built using CDR3 differences across clinicopathological groups. From the PCR reads, TCRdb re-called clones with MiXCR. What appears here as the V and J calls and clone size reflects TCRdb's work, not the paper's. The sample consists of tens of thousands of clones, approximately 20% of them appearing once. The CDR3 consists of 15 residues. The germline gives CDR1 LGHNA, CDR2 YSLEER. Trimming took off 1 base at V and 7 bases at J, with 13 bases between the two ends. Overall study results and limits: Malignant thyroid tumors reportedly had TCR beta diversity that was significantly higher than in benign nodules, in blood and tumor.

All patients were untreated before thyroid surgery. This clone was recorded many times. The antigen remains undetermined. Distinct nucleotide sequences in the sample also encode this CDR3. This receptor was taken from a female donor with papillary thyroid cancer or a benign thyroid nodule (not recorded which). Some clones in this sample may be carry-over from other donors' samples. Sequenced input: blood. The chain couples TRBV4-3 to TRBJ2-2, with no clear D. Written as DNA, the CDR3 is TGCGCCAGCAGCCAAGGAGGTAGCCAGGTCGGGGAGCTGTTTTTT. The encoded protein is CASSQGGSQVGELFF.